This TCR beta chain was identified during a study of blood T cell repertoires in COVID-19. About the research overall: Sources were T cells, B-cell-depleted T cells, or PBMCs; the material itself was cDNA or gDNA.

The table came from immunoSEQ multiplex PCR; TCRdb's copy has only in-frame clones and leaves some out. The sample yields hundreds of thousands of clones, around 87% seen once. In germline, CDR1 is SGHNT, CDR2 YYREEE (reference sequence). V was pared by 1 base and J by 5 bases, with 10 bases between. There are 13 residues in the CDR3. Assignments of participants to cohorts depended upon their own reported clinical history. The chain employs TRBV5-4 and TRBJ2-7; weak D call: TRBD1 (6 bases). Sequencing used PBMCs or T cells enriched from blood (not recorded which). The TCR sequence derives from a woman between 18 and 30 years old with acute COVID-19. The CDR3 coding sequence is TGTGCCAGCAGCTTGAACGAGGGGGACGAGCAGTACTTC. Its translation is CASSLNEGDEQYF.